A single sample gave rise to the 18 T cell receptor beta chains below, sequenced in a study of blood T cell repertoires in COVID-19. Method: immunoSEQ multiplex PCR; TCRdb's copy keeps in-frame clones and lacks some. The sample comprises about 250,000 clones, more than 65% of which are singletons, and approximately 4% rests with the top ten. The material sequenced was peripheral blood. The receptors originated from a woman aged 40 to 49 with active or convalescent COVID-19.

CDR3: CASSSAWGGYNEQFF. Written as DNA, the CDR3 is TGTGCCAGCAGCTCTGCTTGGGGGGGATACAATGAGCAGTTCTTC. V is TRBV11-1 and J is TRBJ2-1; 7 bases are a match to TRBD2. There are 15 residues in the CDR3. The ends lost 4 bases at V and 4 bases at J; junction bases unmatched: 7. Germline CDR1 SGHAT, CDR2 FQDESV (reference sequence).

The CDR3 sequence: CAGEGGADSPLHF. In nucleotides, the CDR3 is TGTGCCGGTGAAGGGGGAGCGGATTCACCCCTCCACTTT. The genes are TRBV2 and TRBJ1-6, with TRBD1 as a possible D gene (6 bases). Germline V lookup: CDR1 SNHLY, CDR2 FYNNEI. Trimming removed 11 bases at V and 8 bases at J, with 16 bases between. The CDR3 runs to 13 residues. Combining the CDR3 with reference TRBV2 and TRBJ1-6 gives the whole variable domain EPEVTQTPSHQVTQMGQEVILRCVPISNHLYFYWYRQILGQKVEFLVSFYNNEISEKSEIFDDQFSVERPDGSNFTLKIRSTKLEDSAMYFCAGEGGADSPLHFGNGTRLTVT.

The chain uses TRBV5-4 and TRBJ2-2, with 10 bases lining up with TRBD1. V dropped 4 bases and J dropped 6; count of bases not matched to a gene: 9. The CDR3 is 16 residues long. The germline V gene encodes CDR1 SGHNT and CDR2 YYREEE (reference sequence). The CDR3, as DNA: TGTGCCAGCAGCCTCGGGACAGGGGCCTTTTCCGGGGAGCTGTTTTTT. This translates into CASSLGTGAFSGELFF.

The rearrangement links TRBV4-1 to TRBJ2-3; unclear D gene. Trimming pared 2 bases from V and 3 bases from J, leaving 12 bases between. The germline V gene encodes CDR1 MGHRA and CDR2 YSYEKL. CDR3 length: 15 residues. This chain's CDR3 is CASSQLQEITDTQYF. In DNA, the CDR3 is TGCGCCAGCAGCCAACTCCAGGAAATAACAGATACGCAGTATTTT.

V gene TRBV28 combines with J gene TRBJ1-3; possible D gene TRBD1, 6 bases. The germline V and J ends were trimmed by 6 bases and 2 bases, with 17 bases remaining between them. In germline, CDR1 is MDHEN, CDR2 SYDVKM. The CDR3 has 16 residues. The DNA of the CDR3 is TGTGCCAGCAGCCGGGGGGGCAGGGAAACTGGAAACACCATATATTTT. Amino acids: CASSRGGRETGNTIYF.

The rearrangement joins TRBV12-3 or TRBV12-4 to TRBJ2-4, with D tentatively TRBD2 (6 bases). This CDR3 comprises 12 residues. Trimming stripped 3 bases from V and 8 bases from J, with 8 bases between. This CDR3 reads CASSLGGYIQYF. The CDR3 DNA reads TGTGCCAGCAGTTTGGGGGGATACATTCAGTACTTC.

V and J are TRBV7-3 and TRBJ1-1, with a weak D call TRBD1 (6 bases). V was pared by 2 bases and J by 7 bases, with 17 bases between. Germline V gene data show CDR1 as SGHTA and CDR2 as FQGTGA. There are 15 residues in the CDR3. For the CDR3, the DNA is TGTGCCAGCAGCTTAGGGTTGGTGGGGGCAGATGAAGCTTTCTTT. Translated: CASSLGLVGADEAFF.

For the CDR3, the DNA is TGTGCCAGTAGCTCCGGGACAGGGGGCGCGGACACTGAAGCTTTCTTT. This encodes CASSSGTGGADTEAFF. The chain couples TRBV19 to TRBJ1-1, with TRBD1 identical over 12 bases. Per the germline V gene, CDR1 is LNHDA and CDR2 is SQIVND (reference sequence). The J segment lost 3 bases and the V segment lost 6 bases, leaving 8 bases of the junction unmatched. The CDR3 length is 16 residues.

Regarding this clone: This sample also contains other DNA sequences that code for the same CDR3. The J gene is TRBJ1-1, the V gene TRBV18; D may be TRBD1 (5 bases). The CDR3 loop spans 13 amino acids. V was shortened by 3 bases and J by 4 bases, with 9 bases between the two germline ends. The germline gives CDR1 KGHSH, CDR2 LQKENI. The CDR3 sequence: CASSPTGGTEAFF. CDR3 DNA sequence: TGTGCCAGCTCACCGACGGGGGGCACTGAAGCTTTCTTT.

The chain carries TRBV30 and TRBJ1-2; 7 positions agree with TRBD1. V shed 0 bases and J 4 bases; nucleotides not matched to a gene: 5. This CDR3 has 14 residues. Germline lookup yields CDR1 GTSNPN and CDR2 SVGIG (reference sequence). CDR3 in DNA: TGTGCCTGGAGTGTACGACAGGGCGCCTATGGCTACACCTTC. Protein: CAWSVRQGAYGYTF.

The CDR3 protein is CASRDRDRGVNTEAFF. CDR3 sequence (DNA): TGCGCCAGCAGGGACAGGGACAGAGGAGTGAACACTGAAGCTTTCTTT. This chain connects TRBV4-1 to TRBJ1-1; 8 bases line up with TRBD1. Germline lookup yields CDR1 MGHRA and CDR2 YSYEKL. CDR3 length: 16 amino acids. V trimming: 6 bases; J trimming: 0 bases; junction bases outside the gene matches: 9.

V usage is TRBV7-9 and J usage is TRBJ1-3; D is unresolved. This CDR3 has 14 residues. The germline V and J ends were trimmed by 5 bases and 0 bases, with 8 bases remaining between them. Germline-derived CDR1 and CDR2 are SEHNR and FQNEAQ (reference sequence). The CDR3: CASSQSISGNTIYF. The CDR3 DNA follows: TGTGCCAGCAGCCAGTCCATCTCTGGAAACACCATATATTTT. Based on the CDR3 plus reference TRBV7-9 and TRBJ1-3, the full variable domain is DTGVSQNPRHKITKRGQNVTFRCDPISEHNRLYWYRQTLGQGPEFLTYFQNEAQLEKSRLLSDRFSAERPKGSFSTLEIQRTEQGDSAMYLCASSQSISGNTIYFGEGSWLTVV.

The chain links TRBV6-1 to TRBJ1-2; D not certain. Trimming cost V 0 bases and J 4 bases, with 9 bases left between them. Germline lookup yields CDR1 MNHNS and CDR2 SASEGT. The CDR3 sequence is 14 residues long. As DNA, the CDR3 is TGTGCCAGCAGTGAAGCCGGAGGACCCTATGGCTACACCTTC. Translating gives CASSEAGGPYGYTF.

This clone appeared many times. For the CDR3, the DNA is TGTGCCAGCAGCGTAGTCGGGAGCTCCTACGAGCAGTACTTC. It yields the protein CASSVVGSSYEQYF. The chain links TRBV9 to TRBJ2-7; perhaps TRBD2 as D (6 bases). From germline, CDR1 is SGDLS and CDR2 YYNGEE. V lost 0 bases and J 0 bases, leaving 7 bases between the germline ends. CDR3 length equals 14 residues.

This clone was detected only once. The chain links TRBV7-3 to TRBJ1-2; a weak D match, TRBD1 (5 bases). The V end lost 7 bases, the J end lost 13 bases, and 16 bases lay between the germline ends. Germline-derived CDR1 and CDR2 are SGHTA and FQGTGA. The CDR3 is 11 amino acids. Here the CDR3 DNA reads TGTGCCAGCACCGACCTCGGGACTTTCACCTTC. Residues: CASTDLGTFTF.

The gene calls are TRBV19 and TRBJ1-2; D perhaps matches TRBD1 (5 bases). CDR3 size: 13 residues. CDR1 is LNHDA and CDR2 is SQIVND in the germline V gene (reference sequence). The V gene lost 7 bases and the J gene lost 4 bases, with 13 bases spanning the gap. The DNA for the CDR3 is TGTGCCAGTAAGTCGGGGGTGGTCTATGGCTACACCTTC. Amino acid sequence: CASKSGVVYGYTF.

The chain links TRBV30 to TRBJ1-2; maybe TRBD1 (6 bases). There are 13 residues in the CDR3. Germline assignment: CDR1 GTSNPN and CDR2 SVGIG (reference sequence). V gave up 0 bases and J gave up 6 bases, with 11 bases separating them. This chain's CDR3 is CAWSVNRADGYTF. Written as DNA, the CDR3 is TGTGCCTGGAGTGTTAACAGGGCGGATGGCTACACCTTC.

The CDR3 here is CASSLVGAMNTEAFF. For the CDR3, the DNA is TGCGCCAGCAGCTTGGTAGGGGCCATGAACACTGAAGCTTTCTTT. The rearrangement joins TRBV5-1 to TRBJ1-1, with D maybe TRBD1 (5 bases). Deletions cut 0 bases from V and 0 bases from J, with 9 bases between. The CDR3 extends over 15 amino acids. Germline V lookup: CDR1 SGHRS, CDR2 YFSETQ. The variable domain in full, with the rest retrieved from reference TRBV5-1 and TRBJ1-1, is KAGVTQTPRYLIKTRGQQVTLSCSPISGHRSVSWYQQTPGQGLQFLFEYFSETQRNKGNFPGRFSGRQFSNSRSEMNVSTLELGDSALYLCASSLVGAMNTEAFFGQGTRLTVV.